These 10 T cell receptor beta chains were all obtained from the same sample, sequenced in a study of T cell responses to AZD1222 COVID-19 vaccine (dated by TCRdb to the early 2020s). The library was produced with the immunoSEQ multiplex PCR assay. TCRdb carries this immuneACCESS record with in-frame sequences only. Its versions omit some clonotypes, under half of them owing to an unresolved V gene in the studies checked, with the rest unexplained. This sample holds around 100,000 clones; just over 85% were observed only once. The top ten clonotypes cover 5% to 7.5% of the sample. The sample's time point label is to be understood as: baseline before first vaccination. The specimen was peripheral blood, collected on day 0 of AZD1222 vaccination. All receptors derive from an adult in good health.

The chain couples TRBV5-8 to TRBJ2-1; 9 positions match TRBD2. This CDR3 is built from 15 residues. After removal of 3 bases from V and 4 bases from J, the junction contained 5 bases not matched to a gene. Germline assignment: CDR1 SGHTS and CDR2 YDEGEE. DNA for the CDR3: TGTGCCAGCAGCTCTGTAGCGGGAGCTTACAATGAGCAGTTCTTC. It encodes CASSSVAGAYNEQFF. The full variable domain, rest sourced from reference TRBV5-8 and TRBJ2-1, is EAGVTQSPTHLIKTRGQQATLRCSPISGHTSVYWYQQALGLGLQFLLWYDEGEERNRGNFPPRFSGRQFPNYSSELNVNALELEDSALYLCASSSVAGAYNEQFFGPGTRLTVL.

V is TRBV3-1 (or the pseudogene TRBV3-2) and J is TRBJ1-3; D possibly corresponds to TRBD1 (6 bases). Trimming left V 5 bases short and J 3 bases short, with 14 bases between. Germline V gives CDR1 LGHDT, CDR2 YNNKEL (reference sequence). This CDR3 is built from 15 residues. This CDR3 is CASSFGGRSGNTIYF. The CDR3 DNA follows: TGTGCCAGCAGCTTCGGGGGCCGGAGTGGAAACACCATATATTTT.

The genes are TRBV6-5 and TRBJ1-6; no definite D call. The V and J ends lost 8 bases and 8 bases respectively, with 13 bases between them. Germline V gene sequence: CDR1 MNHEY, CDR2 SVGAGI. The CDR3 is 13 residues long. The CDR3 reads CASVTVGYSPLHF. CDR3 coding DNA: TGTGCCAGCGTTACCGTCGGATATTCACCCCTCCACTTT.

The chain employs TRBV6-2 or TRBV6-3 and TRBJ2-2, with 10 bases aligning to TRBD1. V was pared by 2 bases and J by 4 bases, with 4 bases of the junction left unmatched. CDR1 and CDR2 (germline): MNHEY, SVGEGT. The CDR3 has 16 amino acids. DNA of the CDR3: TGTGCCAGCAGTTACGGGACAGGGGTTGCCACCGGGGAGCTGTTTTTT. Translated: CASSYGTGVATGELFF.

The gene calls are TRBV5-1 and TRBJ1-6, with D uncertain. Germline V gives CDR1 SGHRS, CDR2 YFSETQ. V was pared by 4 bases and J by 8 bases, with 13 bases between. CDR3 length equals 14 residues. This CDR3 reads CASSVDPAYSPLHF. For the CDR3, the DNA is TGCGCCAGCAGCGTGGACCCAGCTTATTCACCCCTCCACTTT.

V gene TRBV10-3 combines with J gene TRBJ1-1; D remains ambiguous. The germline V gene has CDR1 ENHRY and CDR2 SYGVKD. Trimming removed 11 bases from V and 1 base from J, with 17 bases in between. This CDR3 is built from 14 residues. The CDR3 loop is CASTLTDTNTEAFF. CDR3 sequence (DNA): TGTGCCTCAACTTTAACGGATACGAACACTGAAGCTTTCTTT.

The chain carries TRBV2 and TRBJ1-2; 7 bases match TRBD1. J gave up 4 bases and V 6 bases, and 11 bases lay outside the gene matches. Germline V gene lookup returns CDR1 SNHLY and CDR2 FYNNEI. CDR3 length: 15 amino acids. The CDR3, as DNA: TGTGCCAGCAGGGCCGACACCGGGACAGTCTATGGCTACACCTTC. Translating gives CASRADTGTVYGYTF.

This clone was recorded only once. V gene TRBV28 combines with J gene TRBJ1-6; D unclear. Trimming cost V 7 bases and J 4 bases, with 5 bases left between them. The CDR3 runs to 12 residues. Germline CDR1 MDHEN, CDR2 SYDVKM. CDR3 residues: CASKEYNSPLHF. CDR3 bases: TGTGCCAGCAAAGAATATAATTCACCCCTCCACTTT.

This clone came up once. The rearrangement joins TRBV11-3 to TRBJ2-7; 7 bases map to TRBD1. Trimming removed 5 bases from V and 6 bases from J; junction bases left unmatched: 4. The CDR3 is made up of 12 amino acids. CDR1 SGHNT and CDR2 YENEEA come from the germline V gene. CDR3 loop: CASSAPGGEQYF. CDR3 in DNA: TGTGCCAGCAGCGCACCAGGGGGCGAGCAGTACTTC.

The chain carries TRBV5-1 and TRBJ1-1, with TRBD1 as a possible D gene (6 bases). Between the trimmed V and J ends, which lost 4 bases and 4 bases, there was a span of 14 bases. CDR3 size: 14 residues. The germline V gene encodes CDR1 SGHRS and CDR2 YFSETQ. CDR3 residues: CASSARTEGTEAFF. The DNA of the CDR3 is TGCGCCAGCAGCGCCCGGACAGAAGGCACTGAAGCTTTCTTT.